One T cell receptor (beta chain) is described in this entry. These data are taken from a study of blood T cell repertoires in COVID-19. About the research overall: The United States, Italy and Spain were the sources of the acute and convalescent COVID-19 samples. PBMCs, B-cell-depleted T cells, or T cells were the source of the cDNA or gDNA that made up the material.

Study processing details: The authors estimated nucleated cell counts from reference gene primer amplification. The data were produced by immunoSEQ multiplex PCR, yet TCRdb's version contains in-frame clones alone and is incomplete. That table gives V, J and clone size, and the DNA gave D and trimming. The sample contains about 260,000 clones, 88% of which appear only once. The TCR comes from a human donor in a cohort sampled during active COVID-19. The source material was peripheral blood.

The chain's CDR3 is CASSVSGETQYF. Here the CDR3 DNA reads TGTGCCAGCAGTGTGTCCGGGGAGACCCAGTACTTC. This chain joins TRBV2 and TRBJ2-5, with D hard to call. The germline gives CDR1 SNHLY, CDR2 FYNNEI. The CDR3 contains 12 residues. V lost 4 bases and J 5 bases, leaving 8 bases between the germline ends.